This TCR beta chain was observed in a study of cytomegalovirus exposure and HLA in healthy donors. Produced via immunoSEQ multiplex PCR; TCRdb's table is partial and in-frame only. Of 200,000 to 300,000 clones detected, roughly 89% appear once; the ten largest clones hold approximately 2.5%. Study findings and constraints: In vitro checks showed that three CMV-associated chains really do target CMV antigens.

J lost 0 bases, V lost 7 bases, and 4 bases had no gene match. Germline CDR1 and CDR2: SQVTM and ANQGSEA. CDR3 size: 13 residues. The study drew the donors from its 120-subject validation cohort, separate from the roughly 710-subject first cohort. With regard to this clone: Its antigen is currently unknown.

The clonotype was recovered from a man younger than 35 in good health and CMV-seronegative. The chain couples TRBV29-1 to TRBJ2-7, with 9 bases aligning to TRBD1. Sequenced sample: PBMCs. CDR3: CSAQGAFSYEQYF. CDR3 in DNA: TGCAGCGCACAGGGGGCCTTCTCCTACGAGCAGTACTTC.